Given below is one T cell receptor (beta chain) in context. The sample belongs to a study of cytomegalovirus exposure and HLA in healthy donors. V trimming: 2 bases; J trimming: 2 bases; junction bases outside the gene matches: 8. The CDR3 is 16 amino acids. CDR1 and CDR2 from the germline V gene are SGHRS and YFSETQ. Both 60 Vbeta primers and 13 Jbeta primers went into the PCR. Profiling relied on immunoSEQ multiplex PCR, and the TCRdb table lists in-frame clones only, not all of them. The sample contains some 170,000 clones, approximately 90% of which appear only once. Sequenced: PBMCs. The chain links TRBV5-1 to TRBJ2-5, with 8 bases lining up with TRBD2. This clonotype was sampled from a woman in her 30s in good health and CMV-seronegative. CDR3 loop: CASSFLSRGAQETQYF. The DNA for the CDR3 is TGCGCCAGCAGCTTTTTATCGCGGGGGGCACAAGAGACCCAGTACTTC.